The next 19 T cell receptor beta chains were all read from a single sample in a study of CDR3 diversity in severe acne. TCRdb fed the PCR reads into MiXCR, producing one record per CDR3 protein. The sample consists of some 90,000 distinct CDR3 sequences, about 53% of them appearing once. Sequenced sample: blood. Every receptor here comes from a male donor with severe acne vulgaris.

This clonotype was seen repeatedly, ten times or more. V gene TRBV5-8 combines with J gene TRBJ2-1; tentative D call: TRBD2 (6 bases). The CDR3 has 16 residues. Trimming removed 0 bases from V and 6 bases from J, with 16 bases in between. Germline V gives CDR1 SGHTS, CDR2 YDEGEE. The CDR3: CASSLAPSGEVNEQFF. The CDR3 region has the DNA TGTGCCAGCAGCTTGGCACCATCGGGGGAAGTCAATGAGCAGTTCTTC. Complete variable domain (other parts from reference TRBV5-8 and TRBJ2-1): EAGVTQSPTHLIKTRGQQATLRCSPISGHTSVYWYQQALGLGLQFLLWYDEGEERNRGNFPPRFSGRQFPNYSSELNVNALELEDSALYLCASSLAPSGEVNEQFFGPGTRLTVL.

This clonotype was observed at least ten times. The V call is TRBV7-8, the J call TRBJ1-5; D uncertain. V was cut by 5 bases and J by 6 bases, with 11 bases left in between. The CDR3 consists of 13 residues. Germline lookup yields CDR1 SGHVS and CDR2 FQNEAQ. CDR3 DNA: TGTGCCAGCAGCGCCTTACTCAGTCAGCCCCAGCATTTT. This encodes CASSALLSQPQHF.

In this sample, this clonotype turned up once. The junction and the germline gene differ at one end; a read error may be behind it. In DNA, the CDR3 is TGTGCCAGCAACAACCCTGGGGTGAGCTCCTACGAGCGGTACTTC. Amino acid sequence: CASNNPGVSSYERYF. The J gene is TRBJ2-7, the V gene TRBV11-2; D ambiguous. Germline V CDR1 and CDR2: SGHAT, FQNNGV. This CDR3 is built from 15 residues.

The chain links TRBV12-3 or TRBV12-4 to TRBJ1-2; perhaps TRBD1 as D (5 bases). Trimming shortened V by 3 bases and J by 3 bases, and 11 bases separated the two germline ends. The CDR3 runs to 14 residues. CDR3 sequence (DNA): TGTGCCAGCAGTTTGACACAGGAACACTATGGCTACACCTTC. Amino acids: CASSLTQEHYGYTF.

This chain uses TRBV9 with TRBJ1-2; D may be TRBD1 (5 bases). Looked up from germline, CDR1 is SGDLS and CDR2 is YYNGEE. With 4 bases removed from V and 0 bases from J, the gap between germline ends came to 13 bases. This CDR3 comprises 15 residues. The CDR3 DNA reads TGTGCCAGCAGCCCCCGCAGGGCAGCTAACTATGGCTACACCTTC. It encodes CASSPRRAANYGYTF.

This chain connects TRBV6-1 to TRBJ2-5; a possible D gene is TRBD2 (5 bases). Germline V gene data show CDR1 as MNHNS and CDR2 as SASEGT. Trimming removed 8 bases from V and 2 bases from J, with 15 bases in between. The CDR3 runs to 14 residues. CDR3: CASGGPGPQETQYF. The CDR3, as DNA: TGTGCCAGCGGAGGACCGGGCCCACAAGAGACCCAGTACTTC.

The gene calls are TRBV11-2 and TRBJ2-7, with 8 nucleotides matching TRBD2. This CDR3 is built from 15 residues. Losses at the gene ends were 0 bases for V and 4 bases for J; bases not matched to a gene: 5. Germline V gives CDR1 SGHAT, CDR2 FQNNGV. CDR3 DNA: TGTGCCAGCAGCTTAGACGGGAGGGCCGTATACGAGCAGTACTTC. Translating gives CASSLDGRAVYEQYF. Full variable domain (remainder filled in from reference TRBV11-2 and TRBJ2-7): EAGVAQSPRYKIIEKRQSVAFWCNPISGHATLYWYQQILGQGPKLLIQFQNNGVVDDSQLPKDRFSAERLKGVDSTLKIQPAKLEDSAVYLCASSLDGRAVYEQYFGPGTRLTVT.

The DNA of the CDR3 is TGTGCCAGCAACGGACAGGGCCGCACCGGGGAGCTGTTTTTT. It yields the protein CASNGQGRTGELFF. V gene TRBV6-2 or TRBV6-3 combines with J gene TRBJ2-2, with 8 nucleotides matching TRBD1. The trim removed 7 bases at V and 4 bases at J, leaving 5 bases unmatched. The CDR3 has 14 amino acids. The germline gives CDR1 MNHEY, CDR2 SVGEGT.

Points on this clonotype: This could be a read error, since a much larger clone is one nucleotide away. The gene calls are TRBV2 and TRBJ1-2; 7 nucleotides line up with TRBD1. Losses at the gene ends were 1 base for V and 6 bases for J; bases not matched to a gene: 20. Germline loops: CDR1 SNHLY, CDR2 FYNNEI. The CDR3 runs 19 residues. CDR3 in DNA: TGTGCCAGCAGTGAAGGTTTGGGAGCTGGGGACAGATACAACCATGGCTACACCTTC. Protein product: CASSEGLGAGDRYNHGYTF.

The rearrangement joins TRBV7-2 to TRBJ1-1; D ambiguous. V lost 4 bases and J 1 base, leaving 13 bases between the germline ends. The CDR3 totals 15 residues. The germline V gene has CDR1 SGHTA and CDR2 FQGNSA. CDR3 region: CASSYQRHQNTEAFF. For the CDR3, the DNA is TGTGCCAGCAGCTATCAGCGGCACCAGAACACTGAAGCTTTCTTT.

The genes are TRBV20-1 and TRBJ2-5, with D uncertain. V was shortened by 4 bases and J by 3 bases, with 9 bases between the two germline ends. This CDR3 contains 12 residues. Germline values: CDR1 DFQATT, CDR2 SNEGSKA (reference sequence). The CDR3 spells CSAIYREETQYF. CDR3 coding DNA: TGCAGTGCTATATATAGGGAAGAGACCCAGTACTTC.

The J gene is TRBJ2-5, the V gene TRBV7-2; TRBD2 matches at 14 bases. This CDR3 contains 17 residues. In germline, CDR1 is SGHTA, CDR2 FQGNSA. V shed 3 bases, J shed 2 bases, and the junction held 5 bases outside the gene matches. The CDR3 region has the DNA TGTGCCAGCAGCTTGGGGGGACTAGCGGGAGTTCAAGAGACCCAGTACTTC. Amino acids: CASSLGGLAGVQETQYF.

The rearrangement uses TRBV5-4 and TRBJ2-7; D unclear. Looked up from germline, CDR1 is SGHNT and CDR2 is YYREEE (reference sequence). The V and J ends lost 3 bases and 0 bases respectively, with 7 bases between them. The CDR3 is 13 amino acids. CDR3 coding DNA: TGTGCCAGCAGCTCGACCCTCTCCTACGAGCAGTACTTC. Translating gives CASSSTLSYEQYF.

This clonotype was counted only a few times. CDR3 in amino acids: CAERTSGRADTQYF. The CDR3 DNA reads as TGTGCCGAAAGGACTAGCGGGAGGGCAGATACGCAGTATTTT. The chain recombines TRBV2 with TRBJ2-3; 15 bases match TRBD2. The germline V gene has CDR1 SNHLY and CDR2 FYNNEI. V was pared by 11 bases and J by 4 bases, with 4 bases of the junction left unmatched. The length of the CDR3 is 14 residues.

As regards this clonotype: The limits of the CDR3 on the DNA are not certain, so only TCRdb's listed CDR3 is given. The chain joins TRBV14 to TRBJ2-5; the table's D call, TRBD1, has no DNA check behind it. Germline CDR1 SGHDN, CDR2 FVKESK. The CDR3 region is 23 residues in length, termini included. The CDR3 here is CASSFYICSAHRSGTPSQETQYF.

The chain has TRBV29-1 and TRBJ2-6; D remains ambiguous. The germline V and J ends were trimmed by 0 bases and 1 base, with 13 bases remaining between them. Germline CDR1 SQVTM, CDR2 ANQGSEA. The CDR3 sequence is 17 residues long. CDR3 DNA sequence: TGCAGCGTTGAAGAAGTACACGAGACTTCTGGGGCCAACGTCCTGACTTTC. It translates to CSVEEVHETSGANVLTF.

Comments on this clonotype: This could be a read error, since a much larger clone is one nucleotide away. The chain combines TRBV7-7 with TRBJ2-5, with 16 bases that match TRBD2. The CDR3 is made up of 16 amino acids. Per germline, CDR1 SSHAT and CDR2 FNYEAQ (reference sequence). CDR3: CASSPGLAGGRETQHF. The CDR3, as DNA: TGTGCTAGCAGCCCGGGACTAGCGGGGGGGCGGGAGACCCAGCACTTC.

This clonotype occurred many times. The DNA of the CDR3 is TGCAGTGCTAGAGACGGGGGCTCCTACAATGAGCAGTTCTTC. This encodes CSARDGGSYNEQFF. This chain uses TRBV20-1 with TRBJ2-1; TRBD2 might be the D (6 bases). The germline V gene encodes CDR1 DFQATT and CDR2 SNEGSKA (reference sequence). V lost 0 bases and J 0 bases, leaving 6 bases between the germline ends. CDR3 length: 14 amino acids.

The chain employs TRBV7-2 and TRBJ2-1, with TRBD2 matching 10 bases. The CDR3 length is 17 residues. V shed 0 bases, J shed 3 bases, and the junction held 5 bases outside the gene matches. Germline CDR1 and CDR2: SGHTA and FQGNSA. CDR3: CASSLAELAGNYNEQFF. In DNA, the CDR3 is TGTGCCAGCAGCTTAGCGGAACTAGCGGGGAACTACAATGAGCAGTTCTTC.